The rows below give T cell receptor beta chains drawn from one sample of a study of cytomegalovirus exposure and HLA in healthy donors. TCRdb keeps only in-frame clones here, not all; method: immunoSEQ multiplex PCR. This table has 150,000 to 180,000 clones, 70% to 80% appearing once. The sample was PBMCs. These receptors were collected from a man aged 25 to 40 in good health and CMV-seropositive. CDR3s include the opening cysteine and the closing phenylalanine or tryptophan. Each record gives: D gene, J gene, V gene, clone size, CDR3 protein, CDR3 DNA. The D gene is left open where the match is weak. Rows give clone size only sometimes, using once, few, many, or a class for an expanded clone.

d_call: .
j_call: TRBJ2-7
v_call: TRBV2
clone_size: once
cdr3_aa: CASSELEGAYEQYF
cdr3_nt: TGTGCCAGCAGTGAATTGGAGGGGGCTTACGAGCAGTACTTC

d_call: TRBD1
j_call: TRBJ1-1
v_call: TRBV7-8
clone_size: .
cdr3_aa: CASIEGTGGLINTEAFF
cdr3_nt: TGTGCCAGCATCGAAGGGACAGGGGGACTAATTAACACTGAAGCTTTCTTT

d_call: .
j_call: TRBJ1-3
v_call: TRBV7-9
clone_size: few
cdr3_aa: CSSSLVLGNTIYF
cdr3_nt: TGTTCCAGCAGCTTAGTTCTGGGAAACACCATATATTTT

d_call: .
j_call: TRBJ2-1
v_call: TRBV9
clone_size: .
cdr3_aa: CASSSWGVSYNEQFF
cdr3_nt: TGTGCCAGCAGCTCCTGGGGGGTTTCCTACAATGAGCAGTTCTTC

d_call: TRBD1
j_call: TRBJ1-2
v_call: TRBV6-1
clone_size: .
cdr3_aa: CASGEGTAGAYGYTF
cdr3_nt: TGTGCCAGCGGTGAGGGGACAGCAGGCGCCTATGGCTACACCTTC

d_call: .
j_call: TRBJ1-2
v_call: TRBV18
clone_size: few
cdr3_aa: CASSPPGAQSGYTF
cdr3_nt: TGTGCCAGCTCACCACCGGGGGCGCAGTCTGGCTACACCTTC

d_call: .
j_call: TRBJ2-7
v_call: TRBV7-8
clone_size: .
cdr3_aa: CASSFMTGYEQYF
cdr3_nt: TGTGCCAGCAGCTTTATGACTGGGTACGAGCAGTACTTC

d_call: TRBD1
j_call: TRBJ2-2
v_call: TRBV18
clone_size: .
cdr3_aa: CASSPVADRGGTGELFF
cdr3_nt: TGTGCCAGCTCACCCGTGGCGGACAGGGGGGGCACCGGGGAGCTGTTTTTT

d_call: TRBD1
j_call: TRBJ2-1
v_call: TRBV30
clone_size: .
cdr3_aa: CAWSRQGDTQFF
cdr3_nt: TGTGCCTGGAGTAGACAGGGGGACACGCAGTTCTTC

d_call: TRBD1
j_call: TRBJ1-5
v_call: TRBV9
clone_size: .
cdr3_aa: CASSVGAGGNQPQHF
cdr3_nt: TGTGCCAGCAGCGTAGGCGCAGGGGGGAATCAGCCCCAGCATTTT

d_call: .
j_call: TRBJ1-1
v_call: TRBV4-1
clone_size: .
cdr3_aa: CASSQPPNPVNTEAFF
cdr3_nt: TGCGCCAGCAGCCAACCCCCCAACCCGGTGAACACTGAAGCTTTCTTT

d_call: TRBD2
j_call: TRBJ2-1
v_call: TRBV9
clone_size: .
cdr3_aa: CASSGLAGGRGRDNEQFF
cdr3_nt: TGTGCCAGCAGCGGACTAGCGGGGGGGCGGGGGCGAGACAATGAGCAGTTCTTC

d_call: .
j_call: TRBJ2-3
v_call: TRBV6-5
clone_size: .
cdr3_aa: CASCRARRGDTQYF
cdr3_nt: TGTGCCAGCTGCCGGGCCCGAAGGGGAGATACGCAGTATTTT

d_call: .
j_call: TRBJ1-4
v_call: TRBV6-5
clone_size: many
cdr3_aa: CASSQNGQHNEKLFF
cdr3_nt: TGTGCCAGCAGTCAAAACGGACAGCATAATGAAAAACTGTTTTTT

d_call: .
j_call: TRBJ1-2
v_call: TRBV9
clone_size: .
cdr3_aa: CASSTRTGSFYGYTF
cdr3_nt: TGTGCCAGCAGCACCAGAACAGGATCCTTCTATGGCTACACCTTC

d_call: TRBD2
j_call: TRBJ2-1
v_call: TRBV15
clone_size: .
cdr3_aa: CATSRRGLAIYNEQFF
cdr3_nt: TGTGCCACCAGCAGGCGGGGACTAGCGATATACAATGAGCAGTTCTTC

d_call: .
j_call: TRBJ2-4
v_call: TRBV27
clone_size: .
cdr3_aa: CASSFGGLAKNIQYF
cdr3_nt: TGTGCCAGCAGTTTTGGGGGCTTAGCCAAAAACATTCAGTACTTC

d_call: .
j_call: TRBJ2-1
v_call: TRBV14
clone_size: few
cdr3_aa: CASSFLQGNEQFF
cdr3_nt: TGTGCCAGCAGCTTCCTACAGGGCAATGAGCAGTTCTTC

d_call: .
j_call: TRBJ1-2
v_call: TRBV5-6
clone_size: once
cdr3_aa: CASSLQSGPYGYTF
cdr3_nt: TGTGCCAGCAGCTTGCAGTCAGGTCCTTATGGCTACACCTTC

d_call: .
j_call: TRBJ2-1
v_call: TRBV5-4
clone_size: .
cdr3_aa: CASSLAGAGEQFF
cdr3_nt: TGTGCCAGCAGCTTGGCAGGGGCCGGCGAGCAGTTCTTC

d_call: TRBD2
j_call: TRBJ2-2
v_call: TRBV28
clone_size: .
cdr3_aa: CASSTGGGYTGELFF
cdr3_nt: TGTGCCAGCAGTACGGGGGGTGGGTACACCGGGGAGCTGTTTTTT

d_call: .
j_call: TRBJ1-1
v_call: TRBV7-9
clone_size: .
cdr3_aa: CASRRQTEAFF
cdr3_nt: TGTGCCAGCAGACGACAGACTGAAGCTTTCTTT

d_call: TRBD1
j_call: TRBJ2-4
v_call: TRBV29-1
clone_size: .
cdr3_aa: CSVEDKTGRAKNIQYF
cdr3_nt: TGCAGCGTTGAAGATAAGACAGGGAGAGCCAAAAACATTCAGTACTTC

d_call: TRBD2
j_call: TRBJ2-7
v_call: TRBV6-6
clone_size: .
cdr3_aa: CASSPPLGGSSYEQYF
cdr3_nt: TGTGCCAGCAGTCCCCCATTGGGGGGGAGCTCCTACGAGCAGTACTTC

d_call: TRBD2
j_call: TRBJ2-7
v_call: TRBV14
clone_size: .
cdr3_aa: CASSHVGGTPSYEQYF
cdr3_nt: TGTGCCAGCAGCCACGTCGGGGGGACCCCGTCCTACGAGCAGTACTTC

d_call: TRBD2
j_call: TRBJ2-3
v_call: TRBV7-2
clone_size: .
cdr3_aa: CASSLEPLVTGRADTQYF
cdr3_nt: TGTGCCAGCAGCTTAGAACCATTGGTAACCGGGAGGGCAGATACGCAGTATTTT

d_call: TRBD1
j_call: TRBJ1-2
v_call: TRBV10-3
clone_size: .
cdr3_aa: CAIRGDRENYNYGYTF
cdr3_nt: TGTGCCATCAGAGGTGACAGGGAAAATTATAACTATGGCTACACCTTC

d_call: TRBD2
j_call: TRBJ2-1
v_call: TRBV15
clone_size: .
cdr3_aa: CATSIGTSGIQAQFF
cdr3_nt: TGTGCCACCAGCATAGGGACTAGCGGGATACAAGCGCAGTTCTTC

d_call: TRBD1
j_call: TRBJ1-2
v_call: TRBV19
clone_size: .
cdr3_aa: CASTTGESYGYTF
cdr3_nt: TGTGCCAGTACCACAGGGGAGAGCTATGGCTACACCTTC

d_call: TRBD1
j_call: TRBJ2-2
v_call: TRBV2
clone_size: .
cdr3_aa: CASSSPGQGNTGELFF
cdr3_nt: TGTGCCAGCAGTTCACCGGGACAGGGGAACACCGGGGAGCTGTTTTTT

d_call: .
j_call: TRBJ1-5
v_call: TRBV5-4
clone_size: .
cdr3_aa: CASSSDGRNQPQHF
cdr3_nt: TGTGCCAGCAGCTCGGACGGGAGAAATCAGCCCCAGCATTTT

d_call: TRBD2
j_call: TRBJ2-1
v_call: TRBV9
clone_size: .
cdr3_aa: CASSVGLAGINNEQFF
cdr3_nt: TGTGCCAGCAGCGTAGGCCTAGCGGGGATTAACAATGAGCAGTTCTTC

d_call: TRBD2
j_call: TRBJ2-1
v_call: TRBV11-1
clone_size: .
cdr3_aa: CASSLGSGRQFF
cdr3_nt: TGTGCCAGCAGCTTGGGTAGCGGGAGACAGTTCTTC

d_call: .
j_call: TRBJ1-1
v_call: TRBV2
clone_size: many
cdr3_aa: CASGLSMAEAFF
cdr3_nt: TGTGCCAGCGGCCTTTCCATGGCCGAAGCTTTCTTT

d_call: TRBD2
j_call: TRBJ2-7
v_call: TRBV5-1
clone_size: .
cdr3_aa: CASAGGGTTGGYEQYF
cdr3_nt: TGCGCCAGCGCGGGGGGCGGGACGACGGGAGGCTACGAGCAGTACTTC

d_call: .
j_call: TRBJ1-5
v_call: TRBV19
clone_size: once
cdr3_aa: CASSIESRSNQPQHF
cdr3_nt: TGTGCCAGTAGTATAGAGTCGCGATCCAATCAGCCCCAGCATTTT